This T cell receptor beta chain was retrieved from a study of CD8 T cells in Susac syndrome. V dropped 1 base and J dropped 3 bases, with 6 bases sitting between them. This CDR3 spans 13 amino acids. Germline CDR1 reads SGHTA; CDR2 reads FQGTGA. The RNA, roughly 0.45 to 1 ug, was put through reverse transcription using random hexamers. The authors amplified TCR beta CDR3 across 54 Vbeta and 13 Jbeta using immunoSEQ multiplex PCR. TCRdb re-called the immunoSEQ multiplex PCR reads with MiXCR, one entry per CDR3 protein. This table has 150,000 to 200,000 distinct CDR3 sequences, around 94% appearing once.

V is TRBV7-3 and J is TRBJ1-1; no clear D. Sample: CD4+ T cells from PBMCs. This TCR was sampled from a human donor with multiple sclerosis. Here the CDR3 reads CASSLMDDTEAFF. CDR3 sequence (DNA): TGTGCCAGCAGCTTAATGGATGACACTGAAGCTTTCTTT.